There are many counts of the clone carrying this T cell receptor beta chain. Its target is unknown. TCRdb ran MiXCR on the reads and lists one entry per CDR3 protein. The sample contains approximately 260,000 distinct CDR3 sequences, 17% of which appear only once. The data are from a study of T cell repertoires in cytomegalovirus infection. Study background: Indications came from public TCR beta signatures; they pointed to CMV infection and to a matching HLA type. Study-wide points: There were carriers of CMV plus the relevant HLA, and cumulative public TCR beta family frequency identified them.

The germline V gene has CDR1 LNHDA and CDR2 SQIVND (reference sequence). The CDR3 runs 13 residues. The V end was cut by 5 bases, the J end by 6 bases, with 12 bases between. The sample taken for sequencing was CD8+ T cells from PBMCs. The sequence came from a human donor in good health (CMV status not recorded). Some clones in this sample may be carry-over from other donors' samples. The chain has TRBV19 and TRBJ2-3; D is unresolved. Written as DNA, the CDR3 is TGTGCCAGTAGTCCCTCTGAAACGGATACGCAGTATTTT. It specifies CASSPSETDTQYF.